The 12 T cell receptor beta chains below were found in one sample sequenced in a study of CD8+ T cells in alopecia areata. RNA, once extracted, was reverse transcribed into cDNA for use as the sequencing template. TCRdb's copy holds only in-frame clones and misses some; the assay was immunoSEQ multiplex PCR. The sample has 250,000 or so clones, none seen only once. Cutaneous lymph nodes were pooled and cells sorted by CD4, CD8alpha, NKG2D, NKG2ACE and more. The specimen sequenced was CD4+ T cells sorted from a lymph node. These receptor sequences come from a C3H/HeJ mouse with alopecia areata. This strain's MHC haplotype is H2-k.

Comments on this clone: Genes and germline come from the mouse. The CDR3 extends 4 residues past the end of the read, so its final part is completed from the germline J gene. The rearrangement links TRBV5 to TRBJ2-1; D remains unclear. The CDR3 spans 12 residues. Germline CDR1 reads LGHNA; CDR2 reads YNLKQL (reference sequence). Trimming removed 4 bases at V and 5 bases at J, with 6 bases between. The covered CDR3 bases are TGTGCCAGCAGCCCCCTAAATGCT. Encoded protein: CASSPLNA. The whole CDR3 sequence reads CASSPLNAEQFF.

As concerns this clone: Mouse gene names apply. The sequenced CDR3 bases are TGTGCCAGCAGCCAAGACAGGGCCACA. This encodes CASSQDRAT. The whole CDR3 sequence reads CASSQDRATEVFF. The chain couples TRBV19 to TRBJ1-1; 7 bases line up with TRBD1. Read data end 4 residues before the CDR3 end; the end is taken from the germline J gene. Germline CDR1 reads FNHDT; CDR2 reads SITEND (reference sequence). After removal of 5 bases from V and 4 bases from J, the junction contained 5 bases not matched to a gene. The CDR3 length is 13 residues.

This clone was seen more than once but under ten times. Gene names are mouse gene names. The read is 4 residues too short to cover the CDR3 end, so that end is filled in from the germline J gene. V is TRBV1 and J is TRBJ2-7; 9 nucleotides align to TRBD2. Germline V gene data show CDR1 as NSQYPW and CDR2 as LRSPGD (reference sequence). This CDR3 comprises 14 residues. The covered CDR3 bases are TGCACCTGCAGTGCAGGTGGGGGGGCTGAT. This sequence encodes CTCSAGGGAD. The CDR3 as a whole reads CTCSAGGGADEQYF.

This clone was detected only a few times. Each gene name is a mouse one. The CDR3 protein is CASSGGAGEAETLYF. The sequenced part of the CDR3 DNA is TGTGCCAGCAGTGGGGGCGCAGGGGAGGCAGAA. J is TRBJ2-3 and V is TRBV13-1; D perhaps matches TRBD1 (6 bases). With the read ending 4 residues before the CDR3 end, the germline J gene is used to fill in that end. Germline V gene sequence: CDR1 NSHNY, CDR2 SYGAGN. This CDR3 is 15 amino acids long. Trimming stripped 3 bases from V and 3 bases from J, with 14 bases between.

With respect to this clone: Gene names refer to mouse genes. The sample has other DNA sequences that encode this CDR3 too. The DNA read from the CDR3 is TGCACCTGCAGTGCCCGGGACAGTTATGCT. This codes for CTCSARDSYA. The full CDR3 protein reads CTCSARDSYAEQFF. The chain employs TRBV1 and TRBJ2-1, with 7 bases that match TRBD1. The read halts 4 residues ahead of the CDR3 end, with the missing end drawn from the germline J gene. V gave up 3 bases and J gave up 4 bases; unmatched junction bases: 3. Germline V lookup: CDR1 NSQYPW, CDR2 LRSPGD (reference sequence). The CDR3 covers 14 residues. Based on the CDR3 plus reference TRBV1 and TRBJ2-1, the full variable domain is VTLLEQNPRWRLVPRGQAVNLRCILKNSQYPWMSWYQQDLQKQLQWLFTLRSPGDKEVKSLPGADYLATRVTDTELRLQVANMSQGRTLYCTCSARDSYAEQFFGPGTRLTVL.

The sample holds a few counts of this clone. This sequence may be a read error, since a much larger clone differs from it by one base. Gene names denote mouse genes. Coverage ceases 4 residues before the CDR3 finishes, and the germline J gene fills in the end. Other DNA sequences in the sample encode the same CDR3. This chain joins TRBV13-2 and TRBJ1-2, with D hard to call. V lost 0 bases and J 1 base, leaving 4 bases between the germline ends. The CDR3 consists of 13 residues. Germline CDR1 reads NNHNN; CDR2 reads SYGAGS (reference sequence). The CDR3 DNA, read in part, is TGTGCCAGCGGTGATGCCAGAAACTCC. This translates into CASGDARNS. The CDR3 reads in full as CASGDARNSDYTF.

In regard to this clone: Genes here carry mouse names. Read data end 3 residues before the CDR3 end; the end is taken from the germline J gene. The J gene is TRBJ1-6, the V gene TRBV13-1; no clear D gene. TRBJ1-6 is classed as an ORF, of uncertain function. Germline values: CDR1 NSHNY, CDR2 SYGAGN. The CDR3 loop spans 12 amino acids. The CDR3 loop reads CASSDGHSILYF. Partial CDR3 DNA: TGTGCCAGCAGTGATGGACACAGCATC.

About this clone itself: Mouse gene names and germline throughout. Read sequence stops 4 residues before the CDR3 end, and the germline J gene provides the missing end. V and J are TRBV13-1 and TRBJ1-2, with 8 bases matching TRBD1. Germline V gives CDR1 NSHNY, CDR2 SYGAGN. V shed 0 bases and J 4 bases; nucleotides not matched to a gene: 2. CDR3 length: 14 residues. The DNA read from the CDR3 is TGTGCCAGCAGTGATGACAGGGGGTCCTCC. Protein sequence: CASSDDRGSS. The CDR3 in full is CASSDDRGSSDYTF.

Remarks on this clone: Each gene name is a mouse one. The read halts 4 residues ahead of the CDR3 end, with the missing end drawn from the germline J gene. The genes are TRBV13-2 and TRBJ2-1; 11 nucleotides agree with TRBD2. The germline CDR1 and CDR2 sequences are NNHNN and SYGAGS (reference sequence). CDR3 length: 16 amino acids. The ends lost 2 bases at V and 4 bases at J; junction bases unmatched: 5. Partial CDR3 DNA: TGTGCCAGCGGTGAGCCGGGACTGGGGGAGTATGCT. This sequence encodes CASGEPGLGEYA. From start to end, the CDR3 is CASGEPGLGEYAEQFF.

This clone came up a few times. These gene names are mouse names. The CDR3 end falls 4 residues outside the read, so it is completed with the germline J gene. The gene calls are TRBV13-1 and TRBJ2-1; TRBD1 agrees at 9 bases. CDR1 NSHNY and CDR2 SYGAGN come from the germline V gene. This CDR3 comprises 14 residues. Germline trimming cut 2 bases from V and 5 bases from J; bases unmatched to any gene: 2. The covered CDR3 bases are TGTGCCAGCAGTGAGGGGACAGGGAATGCT. Its translation is CASSEGTGNA. The whole CDR3 sequence reads CASSEGTGNAEQFF.

This clone was picked up a small number of times. A much larger clone differs by one base, so this may be a read error. Mouse germline and gene names are used. Coverage ceases 4 residues before the CDR3 finishes, and the germline J gene fills in the end. The rearrangement joins TRBV13-1 to TRBJ1-2, with TRBD1 matching 7 bases. The CDR3 totals 13 residues. Germline-derived CDR1 and CDR2 are NSHNY and SYGAGN. Trimming at V came to 3 bases and at J to 4 bases, leaving 3 bases not matched to a gene. The CDR3 spells CASSGAGGSDYTF. The sequenced part of the CDR3 DNA is TGTGCCAGCAGTGGGGCAGGGGGCTCC.

About this clone: Here the gene names and germline are mouse. Sequencing ends 4 residues short of the CDR3 end; the germline J gene provides the rest. V usage is TRBV13-1 and J usage is TRBJ2-1; 8 bases are a match to TRBD2. The CDR3 is 13 residues long. Germline CDR1 NSHNY, CDR2 SYGAGN. This CDR3 reads CASSEAGGAEQFF. The CDR3 bases that were read are TGTGCCAGCAGTGAGGCTGGGGGGGCT.